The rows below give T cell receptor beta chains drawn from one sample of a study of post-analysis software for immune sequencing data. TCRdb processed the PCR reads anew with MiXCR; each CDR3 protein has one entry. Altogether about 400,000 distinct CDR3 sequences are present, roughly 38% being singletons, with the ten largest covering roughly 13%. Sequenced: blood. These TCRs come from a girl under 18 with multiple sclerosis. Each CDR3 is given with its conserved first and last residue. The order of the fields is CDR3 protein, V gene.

CASSLGSTSNNEQFF | TRBV11-3
CASSFLRDKYNEQFF | TRBV27
CSVQGGTEAFF | TRBV29-1
CASTNHGTGPIQYF | TRBV12-3/TRBV12-4
CASSFRRGADTQYF | TRBV12-3/TRBV12-4
CASSQDRFGLAGPRGTDTQYF | TRBV4-2
CASSQRTSGSTDTQYF | TRBV4-1
CASSWHRGRAKNIQYF | TRBV6-9
CASSLGPVWGMEGYTF | TRBV5-1
CASRRAGGGSTDTQYF | TRBV6-5
CSFEKQGPEQFF | TRBV29-1
CASSPNRGGYYEQYF | TRBV2
CASSRQDLNTEAFF | TRBV6-2/TRBV6-3
CSARDPKTGGNEQFF | TRBV20-1
CASHHTWGGGGGTEAFF | TRBV4-1
CASSRSDNPQGTQYF | TRBV7-2
CASSLGRNTEAFF | TRBV7-2
CASSLSVYGYTF | TRBV12-3/TRBV12-4
CASSFRSAGDTEAFF | TRBV27
CSARSEAYEQYF | TRBV29-1
CASSVDSRANYGYTF | TRBV9
CASSPLTGGGGYTF | TRBV11-2